This TCR beta chain is from a study of vaccination and CD4 T cells after COVID-19. The overall study: Each control was exposed to a CEFX pool, an HIV-1 Nef pool, or no peptide at all.

The CDR3 totals 14 residues. V dropped 5 bases and J dropped 7; count of bases not matched to a gene: 11. CDR1 and CDR2 from the germline V gene are DFQATT and SNEGSKA (reference sequence). A word on this clonotype: Its cognate antigen is unknown.

Noted treatment: approximately nine-day PBMC culture with coronavirus spike peptide pools or control peptides (ViraFEST assay). Peptide pools at about 9.7 ug/ml and IL-2 at roughly 9.3 IU/ml were added to cultures of two million PBMCs per well. From the roughly 11-day cultures, CD4+ T cells were isolated by negative selection. Points from the study as a whole: Post-vaccination, and not before, a median roughly 86% of reactive clones appeared in convalescent patients.

Scientists ran DNA taken from cultured CD4+ T cells through the Oncomine TCR Beta short-read assay for sequencing. Using its own MiXCR run on the PCR reads, TCRdb lists one record per CDR3 protein. The table includes around 17,000 distinct CDR3 sequences, roughly 66% detected once. Sample: CD4+ T cells from blood, cultured in vitro. The receptor was isolated from a human donor who had recovered from COVID-19. The V gene is TRBV20-1, the J gene TRBJ2-1; 7 nucleotides align to TRBD2. The CDR3 region is CSASTSRFSNEQFF. Here the CDR3 DNA reads TGCAGTGCTTCGACTAGCAGGTTCTCGAATGAGCAGTTCTTC.